These T cell receptor beta chains were read from a single sample in a study of OX40 agonist ivuxolimab in advanced cancers. Sequencing was performed with immunoSEQ multiplex PCR; in TCRdb, only in-frame clones are kept and a portion is missing. The data hold about 64,000 clones, with about 80% observed a single time. Here the sequenced sample was CD4+ or CD8+ T cells sorted from blood, taken in a trial of the OX40 agonist ivuxolimab. These TCRs come from an adult with an advanced solid tumor such as melanoma, head and neck, liver or kidney cancer. CDR3s leave out the opening cysteine and the closing phenylalanine or tryptophan.

v_gene	j_gene	CDR3aa
TRBV10-2	TRBJ1-5	ASSEGRGLSNQPQH
TRBV29-1	TRBJ1-3	SAEAGVGNTIY
TRBV10-3	TRBJ1-2	AIRLDREIYGYT
TRBV19	TRBJ2-6	ASTSHRGSGANVLT
TRBV9	TRBJ1-5	ASSYGQLLGQPQH
TRBV11-2	TRBJ1-4	ASSVTSANEKLF
TRBV18	TRBJ2-5	ASSPRQGAEETQY
TRBV19	TRBJ2-1	ASRPGTGGLNEQF
TRBV5-1	TRBJ1-2	ASSFIDRRYGYT
TRBV28	TRBJ2-5	ASRLWASGQETQY
TRBV30	TRBJ1-1	AWSAGQSTEAF
TRBV11-1	TRBJ1-1	ASSLRFEGLEAF
TRBV5-4	TRBJ2-5	ASSPRTSGGQTQY
TRBV5-5	TRBJ2-1	ASSFAVRSYNEQF
TRBV11-2	TRBJ2-2	ASSQSGGAVTGELF
TRBV28	TRBJ2-7	ASSRSRTVSYEQY
TRBV19	TRBJ1-4	ASSTDRGIDEKLF
TRBV10-3	TRBJ1-1	AISPGQGGTEAF
TRBV7-9	TRBJ1-1	ASSVHWNTEAF
TRBV5-4	TRBJ1-1	ASSPRTGDNTEAF
TRBV10-3	TRBJ1-2	AINAPSENGYT
TRBV19	TRBJ1-1	ASSAPGLENTEAF
TRBV30	TRBJ2-3	AWSVRGTDTQY
TRBV28	TRBJ1-5	ASTSPGRRNSNQPQH
TRBV28	TRBJ2-3	ASSSKRDLGDTQY
TRBV28	TRBJ2-4	ASNHQGGNIQY
TRBV7-9	TRBJ1-5	ASSLSEGRLNQPQH
TRBV28	TRBJ2-7	ASRAAIYEQY
TRBV11-1	TRBJ1-3	ASSLGTGSRGNTIY
TRBV7-3	TRBJ2-1	ASSFRDRDYNEQF
TRBV7-2	TRBJ2-3	ASSLTPGLPAPTQY
TRBV18	TRBJ2-5	ASSPRREETQY
TRBV4-1	TRBJ2-1	ASSWDSGRGYNEQF
TRBV28	TRBJ2-2	ARTQGADTGELF
TRBV2	TRBJ1-6	ASSLLSFDSPLH
TRBV6-6	TRBJ2-7	ATWDRPYEQY
TRBV6-1	TRBJ2-3	ASRGGGADTQY